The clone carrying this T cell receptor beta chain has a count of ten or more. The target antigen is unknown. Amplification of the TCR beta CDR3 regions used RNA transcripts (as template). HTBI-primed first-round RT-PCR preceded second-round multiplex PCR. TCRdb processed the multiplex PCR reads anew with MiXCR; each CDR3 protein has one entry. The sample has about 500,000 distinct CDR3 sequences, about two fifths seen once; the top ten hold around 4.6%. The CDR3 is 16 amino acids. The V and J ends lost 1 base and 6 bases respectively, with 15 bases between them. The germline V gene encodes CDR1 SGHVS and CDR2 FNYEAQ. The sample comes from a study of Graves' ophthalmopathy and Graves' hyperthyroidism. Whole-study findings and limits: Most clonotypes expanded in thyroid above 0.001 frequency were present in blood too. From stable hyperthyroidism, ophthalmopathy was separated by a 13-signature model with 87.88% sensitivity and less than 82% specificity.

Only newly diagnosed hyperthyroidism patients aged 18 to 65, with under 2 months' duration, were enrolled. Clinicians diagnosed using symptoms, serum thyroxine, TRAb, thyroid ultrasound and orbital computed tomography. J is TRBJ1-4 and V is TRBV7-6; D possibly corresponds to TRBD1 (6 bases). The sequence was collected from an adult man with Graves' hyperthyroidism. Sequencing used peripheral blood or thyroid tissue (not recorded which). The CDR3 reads CASSLGSGGAHEKLFF. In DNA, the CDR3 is TGTGCCAGCAGCTTAGGGAGCGGGGGGGCGCATGAAAAACTGTTTTTT. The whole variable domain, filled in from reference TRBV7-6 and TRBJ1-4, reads GAGVSQSPRYKVTKRGQDVALRCDPISGHVSLYWYRQALGQGPEFLTYFNYEAQQDKSGLPNDRFSAERPEGSISTLTIQRTEQRDSAMYRCASSLGSGGAHEKLFFGSGTQLSVL.